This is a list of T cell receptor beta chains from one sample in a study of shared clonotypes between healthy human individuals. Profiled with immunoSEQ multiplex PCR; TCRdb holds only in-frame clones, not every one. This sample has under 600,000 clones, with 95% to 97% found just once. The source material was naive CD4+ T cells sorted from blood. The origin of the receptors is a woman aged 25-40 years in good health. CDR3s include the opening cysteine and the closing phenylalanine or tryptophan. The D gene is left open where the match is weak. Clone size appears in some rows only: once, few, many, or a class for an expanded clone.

CDR3 protein: CASSLYSTVNQPQHF
CDR3 DNA: TGTGCCAGCAGCTTGTACTCGACGGTTAATCAGCCCCAGCATTTT
CDR3 length: 15
J gene: TRBJ1-5
V gene: TRBV5-6
clone size: NA
D gene: NA

CDR3 protein: CASSKTGTGEQYF
CDR3 DNA: TGTGCCAGCAGCAAGACCGGGACAGGAGAGCAGTACTTC
CDR3 length: 13
J gene: TRBJ2-7
V gene: TRBV6-5
clone size: NA
D gene: TRBD1

CDR3 protein: CASSFWTDYEQYF
CDR3 DNA: TGCGCCAGCAGCTTTTGGACCGACTACGAGCAGTACTTC
CDR3 length: 13
J gene: TRBJ2-7
V gene: TRBV5-1
clone size: NA
D gene: NA

CDR3 protein: CASSLSSGTYNEQFF
CDR3 DNA: TGTGCCAGCAGCTTATCTAGCGGGACCTACAATGAGCAGTTCTTC
CDR3 length: 15
J gene: TRBJ2-1
V gene: TRBV11-2
clone size: NA
D gene: TRBD2

CDR3 protein: CASSSGTQSSYEQYF
CDR3 DNA: TGCGCCAGCAGCTCCGGGACCCAAAGCTCCTACGAGCAGTACTTC
CDR3 length: 15
J gene: TRBJ2-7
V gene: TRBV5-1
clone size: NA
D gene: NA

CDR3 protein: CAIRNSSNQPQHF
CDR3 DNA: TGTGCCATCAGAAACAGTAGCAATCAGCCCCAGCATTTT
CDR3 length: 13
J gene: TRBJ1-5
V gene: TRBV10-3
clone size: NA
D gene: NA

CDR3 protein: CASSIAGFTEAFF
CDR3 DNA: TGTGCCAGTAGTATCGCGGGTTTCACTGAAGCTTTCTTT
CDR3 length: 13
J gene: TRBJ1-1
V gene: TRBV19
clone size: NA
D gene: NA

CDR3 protein: CASSRASITYNEQFF
CDR3 DNA: TGCGCCAGCAGCCGCGCCTCTATAACCTACAATGAGCAGTTCTTC
CDR3 length: 15
J gene: TRBJ2-1
V gene: TRBV4-1
clone size: NA
D gene: NA

CDR3 protein: CASSYSALERYEQYF
CDR3 DNA: TGTGCCAGCAGTTACTCGGCACTAGAAAGATACGAGCAGTACTTC
CDR3 length: 15
J gene: TRBJ2-7
V gene: TRBV6-5
clone size: once
D gene: NA

CDR3 protein: CASSEQGIGNQPQHF
CDR3 DNA: TGTGCCAGCAGCGAACAGGGGATCGGCAATCAGCCCCAGCATTTT
CDR3 length: 15
J gene: TRBJ1-5
V gene: TRBV7-9
clone size: once
D gene: TRBD1

CDR3 protein: CASSQDTSGQFTGELFF
CDR3 DNA: TGCGCCAGCAGCCAAGATACTAGCGGACAATTCACCGGGGAGCTGTTTTTT
CDR3 length: 17
J gene: TRBJ2-2
V gene: TRBV4-1
clone size: NA
D gene: TRBD2

CDR3 protein: CASSSGSPLQSKNIQYF
CDR3 DNA: TGCGCCAGCAGCTCAGGAAGCCCCCTCCAATCCAAAAACATTCAGTACTTC
CDR3 length: 17
J gene: TRBJ2-4
V gene: TRBV5-1
clone size: NA
D gene: NA

CDR3 protein: CACSGSGTDTQYF
CDR3 DNA: TGTGCCTGTAGCGGGAGCGGGACAGATACGCAGTATTTT
CDR3 length: 13
J gene: TRBJ2-3
V gene: TRBV10-3
clone size: NA
D gene: TRBD2

CDR3 protein: CSVGTGENIQYF
CDR3 DNA: TGCAGCGTAGGGACAGGGGAAAACATTCAGTACTTC
CDR3 length: 12
J gene: TRBJ2-4
V gene: TRBV29-1
clone size: NA
D gene: TRBD1

CDR3 protein: CASSVVGSANTGELFF
CDR3 DNA: TGTGCCAGCAGCGTAGTAGGTTCAGCGAACACCGGGGAGCTGTTTTTT
CDR3 length: 16
J gene: TRBJ2-2
V gene: TRBV9
clone size: NA
D gene: NA

CDR3 protein: CASSLAGRGHTNEKLFF
CDR3 DNA: TGTGCCAGCAGCTTGGCCGGCAGGGGGCATACTAATGAAAAACTGTTTTTT
CDR3 length: 17
J gene: TRBJ1-4
V gene: TRBV5-4
clone size: NA
D gene: TRBD1

CDR3 protein: CASSQGGQLPGNQPQHF
CDR3 DNA: TGTGCCAGCAGCCAAGGGGGACAGCTTCCGGGCAATCAGCCCCAGCATTTT
CDR3 length: 17
J gene: TRBJ1-5
V gene: TRBV4-2
clone size: NA
D gene: TRBD1

CDR3 protein: CASSYSGVHQPQHF
CDR3 DNA: TGTGCCAGCAGTTACTCAGGGGTTCATCAGCCCCAGCATTTT
CDR3 length: 14
J gene: TRBJ1-5
V gene: TRBV6-5
clone size: NA
D gene: NA

CDR3 protein: CASRWNTGELFF
CDR3 DNA: TGCGCCAGCAGATGGAACACCGGGGAGCTGTTTTTT
CDR3 length: 12
J gene: TRBJ2-2
V gene: TRBV10-2
clone size: NA
D gene: NA

CDR3 protein: CASSQESVGDRGVTEAFF
CDR3 DNA: TGCGCCAGCAGCCAAGAAAGCGTTGGCGACAGGGGGGTCACTGAAGCTTTCTTT
CDR3 length: 18
J gene: TRBJ1-1
V gene: TRBV4-1
clone size: NA
D gene: TRBD1

CDR3 protein: CASSDGQGYNYGYTF
CDR3 DNA: TGTGCCAGCAGTGACGGACAGGGTTATAACTATGGCTACACCTTC
CDR3 length: 15
J gene: TRBJ1-2
V gene: TRBV7-3
clone size: NA
D gene: TRBD1

CDR3 protein: CASSPGYGLGYEQYF
CDR3 DNA: TGTGCCAGCAGCCCGGGGTACGGTTTGGGCTACGAGCAGTACTTC
CDR3 length: 15
J gene: TRBJ2-7
V gene: TRBV9
clone size: NA
D gene: NA

CDR3 protein: CACQPGQNQPQHF
CDR3 DNA: TGTGCCTGCCAACCGGGACAGAATCAGCCCCAGCATTTT
CDR3 length: 13
J gene: TRBJ1-5
V gene: TRBV19
clone size: NA
D gene: TRBD1

CDR3 protein: CASSQDWGAGNQPQHF
CDR3 DNA: TGTGCCAGCAGCCAAGATTGGGGGGCCGGCAATCAGCCCCAGCATTTT
CDR3 length: 16
J gene: TRBJ1-5
V gene: TRBV4-2
clone size: NA
D gene: NA

CDR3 protein: CASGFRLQETQYF
CDR3 DNA: TGTGCCAGCGGCTTCAGGCTACAAGAGACCCAGTACTTC
CDR3 length: 13
J gene: TRBJ2-5
V gene: TRBV28
clone size: NA
D gene: NA

CDR3 protein: CASSLRSWGRAYLNEQFF
CDR3 DNA: TGTGCCAGCAGCTTGAGGTCTTGGGGGAGGGCCTACCTCAATGAGCAGTTCTTC
CDR3 length: 18
J gene: TRBJ2-1
V gene: TRBV5-6
clone size: once
D gene: TRBD2

CDR3 protein: CASSSPRGRLNYEQYF
CDR3 DNA: TGTGCCAGCAGTTCCCCGAGGGGCCGCCTGAACTACGAGCAGTACTTC
CDR3 length: 16
J gene: TRBJ2-7
V gene: TRBV28
clone size: NA
D gene: NA

CDR3 protein: CASSLSGVGYTF
CDR3 DNA: TGTGCCAGTAGTTTGTCAGGGGTTGGCTACACCTTC
CDR3 length: 12
J gene: TRBJ1-2
V gene: TRBV19
clone size: NA
D gene: NA

CDR3 protein: CASSSGLAYDVGIQYF
CDR3 DNA: TGTGCCAGCAGCTCGGGACTAGCGTACGATGTAGGCATTCAGTACTTC
CDR3 length: 16
J gene: TRBJ2-4
V gene: TRBV5-6
clone size: NA
D gene: TRBD2

CDR3 protein: CASSFDSLGGEQYF
CDR3 DNA: TGTGCCAGCAGTTTTGACTCCTTGGGGGGCGAGCAGTACTTC
CDR3 length: 14
J gene: TRBJ2-7
V gene: TRBV28
clone size: NA
D gene: NA

CDR3 protein: CASSLSGSGNTIYF
CDR3 DNA: TGCGCCAGCAGCTTGTCAGGTTCTGGAAACACCATATATTTT
CDR3 length: 14
J gene: TRBJ1-3
V gene: TRBV5-1
clone size: NA
D gene: NA

CDR3 protein: CASSTWTAPNYGYTF
CDR3 DNA: TGTGCCAGCAGCACCTGGACAGCACCTAACTATGGCTACACCTTC
CDR3 length: 15
J gene: TRBJ1-2
V gene: TRBV5-4
clone size: NA
D gene: NA

CDR3 protein: CASSPQGAHEQYF
CDR3 DNA: TGTGCCAGCAGTCCGCAGGGTGCGCACGAGCAGTACTTC
CDR3 length: 13
J gene: TRBJ2-7
V gene: TRBV27
clone size: few
D gene: NA

CDR3 protein: CASSVDPGGFGYTF
CDR3 DNA: TGTGCCAGCAGCGTAGATCCGGGCGGGTTTGGCTACACCTTC
CDR3 length: 14
J gene: TRBJ1-2
V gene: TRBV9
clone size: NA
D gene: NA

CDR3 protein: CASSFGLAGGNEQFF
CDR3 DNA: TGTGCCAGCAGCTTCGGACTAGCGGGAGGGAATGAGCAGTTCTTC
CDR3 length: 15
J gene: TRBJ2-1
V gene: TRBV7-9
clone size: NA
D gene: TRBD2

CDR3 protein: CASSSLPRLAGHYNEQFF
CDR3 DNA: TGTGCCAGCAGTTCACTCCCCCGACTAGCGGGACACTACAATGAGCAGTTCTTC
CDR3 length: 18
J gene: TRBJ2-1
V gene: TRBV28
clone size: NA
D gene: TRBD2

CDR3 protein: CASSLETGVGYTF
CDR3 DNA: TGTGCCAGCAGCTTGGAAACAGGGGTTGGCTACACCTTC
CDR3 length: 13
J gene: TRBJ1-2
V gene: TRBV7-3
clone size: NA
D gene: TRBD1

CDR3 protein: CASSYGSVQTNYGYTF
CDR3 DNA: TGCGCCAGCAGTTACGGGAGCGTTCAAACCAACTATGGCTACACCTTC
CDR3 length: 16
J gene: TRBJ1-2
V gene: TRBV5-1
clone size: NA
D gene: NA

CDR3 protein: CASSLGDTHYNEQFF
CDR3 DNA: TGCGCCAGCAGCTTGGGTGACACACATTACAATGAGCAGTTCTTC
CDR3 length: 15
J gene: TRBJ2-1
V gene: TRBV5-1
clone size: NA
D gene: NA

CDR3 protein: CASSLYWGNEQFF
CDR3 DNA: TGTGCCAGCAGTTTATATTGGGGCAATGAGCAGTTCTTC
CDR3 length: 13
J gene: TRBJ2-1
V gene: TRBV28
clone size: NA
D gene: NA

CDR3 protein: CASSLRGRGNSYEQYF
CDR3 DNA: TGTGCCAGCAGCCTCCGCGGTCGGGGGAACTCCTACGAGCAGTACTTC
CDR3 length: 16
J gene: TRBJ2-7
V gene: TRBV7-6
clone size: once
D gene: NA

CDR3 protein: CANGQLIEKLFF
CDR3 DNA: TGTGCCAATGGACAGCTGATTGAAAAACTGTTTTTT
CDR3 length: 12
J gene: TRBJ1-4
V gene: TRBV19
clone size: NA
D gene: NA

CDR3 protein: CASRLDRVAGNTIYF
CDR3 DNA: TGTGCCAGCCGGTTGGACAGGGTCGCTGGAAACACCATATATTTT
CDR3 length: 15
J gene: TRBJ1-3
V gene: TRBV28
clone size: NA
D gene: TRBD1

CDR3 protein: CASRKTDTQETQYF
CDR3 DNA: TGTGCCAGCAGAAAGACAGACACGCAAGAGACCCAGTACTTC
CDR3 length: 14
J gene: TRBJ2-5
V gene: TRBV2
clone size: NA
D gene: NA

CDR3 protein: CATNPGLARSYNEQFF
CDR3 DNA: TGTGCCACCAACCCGGGACTAGCGAGATCCTACAATGAGCAGTTCTTC
CDR3 length: 16
J gene: TRBJ2-1
V gene: TRBV6-6
clone size: NA
D gene: TRBD2

CDR3 protein: CASTWKTNEQFF
CDR3 DNA: TGTGCCAGCACCTGGAAGACCAATGAGCAGTTCTTC
CDR3 length: 12
J gene: TRBJ2-1
V gene: TRBV28
clone size: NA
D gene: NA

CDR3 protein: CASSLGLDVSAETQYF
CDR3 DNA: TGTGCCAGCAGCTTAGGATTGGACGTGTCGGCGGAGACCCAGTACTTC
CDR3 length: 16
J gene: TRBJ2-5
V gene: TRBV7-3
clone size: NA
D gene: NA

CDR3 protein: CASRAGGSYNEQFF
CDR3 DNA: TGTGCCAGCAGGGCGGGAGGATCTTACAATGAGCAGTTCTTC
CDR3 length: 14
J gene: TRBJ2-1
V gene: TRBV28
clone size: NA
D gene: TRBD2

CDR3 protein: CASSSGQGDTEAFF
CDR3 DNA: TGTGCCAGCAGTTCGGGACAGGGGGACACTGAAGCTTTCTTT
CDR3 length: 14
J gene: TRBJ1-1
V gene: TRBV28
clone size: NA
D gene: TRBD1

CDR3 protein: CSASRGTQYF
CDR3 DNA: TGCAGTGCTAGCAGGGGAACCCAGTACTTC
CDR3 length: 10
J gene: TRBJ2-5
V gene: TRBV20-1
clone size: NA
D gene: NA

CDR3 protein: CASSRGLAGGEGYEQYF
CDR3 DNA: TGCGCCAGCAGCCGGGGACTAGCGGGAGGGGAGGGCTACGAGCAGTACTTC
CDR3 length: 17
J gene: TRBJ2-7
V gene: TRBV4-1
clone size: once
D gene: TRBD2

CDR3 protein: CASGAGGSSSYEQYF
CDR3 DNA: TGCGCCAGCGGAGCGGGAGGCTCGAGCTCCTACGAGCAGTACTTC
CDR3 length: 15
J gene: TRBJ2-7
V gene: TRBV5-1
clone size: NA
D gene: TRBD2

CDR3 protein: CASSYGRSSYEQYF
CDR3 DNA: TGTGCCAGCAGTTACGGCAGGAGCTCCTACGAGCAGTACTTC
CDR3 length: 14
J gene: TRBJ2-7
V gene: TRBV6-5
clone size: NA
D gene: NA

CDR3 protein: CASSHSGRVQFF
CDR3 DNA: TGTGCCAGCAGCCATAGCGGGAGGGTGCAGTTCTTC
CDR3 length: 12
J gene: TRBJ2-1
V gene: TRBV6-6
clone size: once
D gene: TRBD2

CDR3 protein: CASSFPGDTEAFF
CDR3 DNA: TGTGCCAGCAGCTTTCCCGGGGACACTGAAGCTTTCTTT
CDR3 length: 13
J gene: TRBJ1-1
V gene: TRBV5-6
clone size: once
D gene: NA

CDR3 protein: CASSLPGRQFF
CDR3 DNA: TGTGCCAGCAGCTTGCCGGGACGGCAGTTCTTC
CDR3 length: 11
J gene: TRBJ2-1
V gene: TRBV5-8
clone size: NA
D gene: NA

CDR3 protein: CASSPLQSTGGVGYEQYF
CDR3 DNA: TGTGCCAGCTCACCACTTCAATCTACAGGCGGAGTGGGCTACGAGCAGTACTTC
CDR3 length: 18
J gene: TRBJ2-7
V gene: TRBV18
clone size: NA
D gene: NA

CDR3 protein: CASSLAPGLAGQETQYF
CDR3 DNA: TGTGCCAGCAGCTTAGCACCGGGACTAGCGGGGCAAGAGACCCAGTACTTC
CDR3 length: 17
J gene: TRBJ2-5
V gene: TRBV7-8
clone size: NA
D gene: TRBD2